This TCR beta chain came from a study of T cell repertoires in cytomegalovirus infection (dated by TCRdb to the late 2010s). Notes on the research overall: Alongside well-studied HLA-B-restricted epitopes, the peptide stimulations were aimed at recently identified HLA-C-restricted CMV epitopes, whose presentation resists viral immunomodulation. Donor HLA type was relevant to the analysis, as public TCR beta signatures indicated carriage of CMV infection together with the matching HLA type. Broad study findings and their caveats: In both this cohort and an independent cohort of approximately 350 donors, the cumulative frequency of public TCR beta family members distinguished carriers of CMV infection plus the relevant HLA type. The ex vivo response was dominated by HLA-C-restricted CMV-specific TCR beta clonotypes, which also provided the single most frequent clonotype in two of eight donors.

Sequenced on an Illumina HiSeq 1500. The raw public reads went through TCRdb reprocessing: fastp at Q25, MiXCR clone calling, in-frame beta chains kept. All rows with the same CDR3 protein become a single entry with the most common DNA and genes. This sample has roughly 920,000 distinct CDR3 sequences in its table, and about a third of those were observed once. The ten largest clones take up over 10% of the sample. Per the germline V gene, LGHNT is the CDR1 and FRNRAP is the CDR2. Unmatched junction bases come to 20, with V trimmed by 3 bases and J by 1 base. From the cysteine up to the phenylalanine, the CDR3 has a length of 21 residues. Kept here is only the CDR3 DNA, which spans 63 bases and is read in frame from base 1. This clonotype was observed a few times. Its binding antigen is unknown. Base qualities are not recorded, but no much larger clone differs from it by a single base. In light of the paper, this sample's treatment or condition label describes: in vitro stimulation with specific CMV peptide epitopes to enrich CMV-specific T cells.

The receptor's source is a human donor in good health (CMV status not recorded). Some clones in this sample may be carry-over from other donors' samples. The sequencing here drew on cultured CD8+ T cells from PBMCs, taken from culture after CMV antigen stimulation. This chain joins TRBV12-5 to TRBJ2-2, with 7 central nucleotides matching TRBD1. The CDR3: CASGFVHEAPPGQRNTGELFF. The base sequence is TGTGCTAGTGGTTTTGTTCACGAGGCTCCCCCGGGACAGCGGAACACCGGGGAGCTGTTTTTT.